The next 18 T cell receptor beta chains were all read from a single sample in a study of blood T cell repertoires in COVID-19. Profiling relied on immunoSEQ multiplex PCR, and the TCRdb table lists in-frame clones only, not all of them. The sample consists of about 140,000 clones, around 79% of them appearing once. The specimen sequenced was PBMCs or T cells enriched from blood (not recorded which). These receptors were taken from a woman aged 45-60 years who had recovered from COVID-19.

This clone was observed a handful of times. The rearrangement uses TRBV7-9 and TRBJ2-1, with D maybe TRBD2 (5 bases). This CDR3 is 16 amino acids long. Per the germline V gene, CDR1 is SEHNR and CDR2 is FQNEAQ (reference sequence). Deletions cut 1 base from V and 2 bases from J, with 12 bases between. The CDR3 sequence: CASSLVPGTTYNEQFF. Written as DNA, the CDR3 is TGTGCCAGCAGCTTAGTTCCGGGAACCACCTACAATGAGCAGTTCTTC.

This sequence joins TRBV7-9 and TRBJ1-5, with 7 bases aligning to TRBD1. The CDR3 runs 15 residues. Germline V lookup: CDR1 SEHNR, CDR2 FQNEAQ (reference sequence). With 5 bases clipped from V and 5 bases from J, the junction kept 9 bases outside the gene matches. The CDR3 sequence: CASSTTGVLDQPQHF. The CDR3 nucleotides read TGTGCCAGCAGCACTACAGGGGTGTTGGATCAGCCCCAGCATTTT.

The gene calls are TRBV2 and TRBJ1-3; tentative D call: TRBD1 (6 bases). There are 17 residues in the CDR3. V shed 8 bases and J shed 0 bases, with 20 bases lying between them. Germline-derived CDR1 and CDR2 are SNHLY and FYNNEI. The CDR3: CASFAEGGHASGNTIYF. The CDR3 DNA reads as TGTGCCAGCTTTGCGGAGGGGGGGCACGCCTCTGGAAACACCATATATTTT.

The chain couples TRBV4-2 to TRBJ2-3; TRBD2 aligns across 8 bases. The germline CDR1 and CDR2 sequences are LGHNA and YNFKEQ. The V and J ends lost 0 bases and 7 bases, in that order; junction bases with no gene match: 9. The CDR3 loop spans 16 amino acids. In nucleotides, the CDR3 is TGTGCCAGCAGCCAAGATTGGGCGGGAGGCGGTTATACGCAGTATTTT. Translating gives CASSQDWAGGGYTQYF.

This chain's CDR3 is CTSSQLSGRRNTGELFF. In nucleotides, the CDR3 is TGCACCAGCAGCCAACTTAGCGGCAGGCGGAACACCGGGGAGCTGTTTTTT. The chain has TRBV1 and TRBJ2-2; the D call in the table, TRBD2, was not verified against the DNA. TRBV1 is a known pseudogene. The CDR3 runs 17 residues.

V is TRBV2 and J is TRBJ2-5, with D unresolved. The ends were cut back, 5 bases at V and 3 bases at J, with 13 bases in the middle. The CDR3 is 14 amino acids. Germline V gene lookup returns CDR1 SNHLY and CDR2 FYNNEI. CDR3 in amino acids: CASSFTDREETQYF. The CDR3 DNA reads as TGTGCCAGCAGTTTTACTGACCGGGAAGAGACCCAGTACTTC.

The chain links TRBV9 to TRBJ2-1; TRBD2 aligns across 7 bases. V lost 4 bases to trimming and J lost 9 bases; unmatched junction nucleotides: 4. CDR3 length: 12 amino acids. CDR1 is SGDLS and CDR2 is YYNGEE in the germline V gene. DNA for the CDR3: TGTGCCAGCAGCCCATTAGCGGGTGAGCAGTTCTTC. Its protein product is CASSPLAGEQFF.

The chain is built from TRBV28 and TRBJ1-5; 7 bases align to TRBD1. Germline trimming cut 7 bases from V and 1 base from J; bases unmatched to any gene: 4. CDR1 and CDR2 (germline): MDHEN, SYDVKM. The CDR3 sequence is 14 residues long. The DNA of the CDR3 is TGTGCCAGCAAACCGGGACAGAGCAATCAGCCCCAGCATTTT. This codes for CASKPGQSNQPQHF.

The V gene is TRBV13, the J gene TRBJ1-5; no firm D call. CDR3 length equals 12 residues. V dropped 5 bases and J dropped 7 bases, with 9 bases sitting between them. Germline V gene lookup returns CDR1 PRHDT and CDR2 FYEKMQ (reference sequence). The CDR3 here is CASSLPGQPQHF. CDR3 DNA: TGTGCCAGCAGCCTCCCGGGGCAGCCCCAGCATTTT.

This clone appeared a few times. J is TRBJ1-6 and V is TRBV18; TRBD1 is a possible D gene (6 bases). CDR3 length: 16 amino acids. V lost 4 bases and J lost 5, with 15 bases in between. Germline V gene lookup returns CDR1 KGHSH and CDR2 LQKENI. CDR3 loop: CASSLTIGQNNSPLHF. CDR3 in DNA: TGTGCCAGCTCACTCACCATAGGACAGAATAATTCACCCCTCCACTTT.

Turning to this clone: The junction departs from germline at one end; a sequencing error may be responsible. The rearrangement links TRBV7-9 to TRBJ2-2, with D possibly matching TRBD1 (6 bases). The CDR3 extends over 11 amino acids. Germline V gene data show CDR1 as SEHNR and CDR2 as FQNEAQ (reference sequence). For the CDR3, the DNA is TGTGCCCTCCAAGCGCAAGGGGGGCTGTTTTTT. Encoded protein: CALQAQGGLFF.

V and J are TRBV30 and TRBJ2-1; no definite D call. This CDR3 spans 15 amino acids. The V end was cut by 1 base, the J end by 0 bases, with 10 bases between. CDR1 is GTSNPN and CDR2 is SVGIG in the germline V gene (reference sequence). DNA of the CDR3: TGTGCCTGGAGTGGGCCCAGAAGCTCCTACAATGAGCAGTTCTTC. Protein sequence: CAWSGPRSSYNEQFF.

V is TRBV11-1 and J is TRBJ2-3; 8 bases match TRBD2. The germline V gene has CDR1 SGHAT and CDR2 FQDESV (reference sequence). The CDR3 extends over 16 amino acids. V lost 5 bases and J lost 1; bases outside the gene matches: 8. For the CDR3, the DNA is TGTGCCAGCAGCCAAACTAGCGGAGGACGCACAGATACGCAGTATTTT. Amino acids: CASSQTSGGRTDTQYF.

There are a few counts of this clone. The chain has TRBV7-9 and TRBJ2-1; D ambiguous. The CDR3 covers 12 residues. Trimming pared 9 bases from V and 0 bases from J, leaving 6 bases between. Germline V lookup: CDR1 SEHNR, CDR2 FQNEAQ (reference sequence). CDR3 nucleotide sequence: TGTGCCAGGGAGAGCTCCTACAATGAGCAGTTCTTC. Encoded protein: CARESSYNEQFF.

This chain joins TRBV27 and TRBJ1-1; D possibly corresponds to TRBD1 (5 bases). This CDR3 is 13 amino acids long. Germline CDR1 reads MNHEY; CDR2 reads SMNVEV (reference sequence). Between the trimmed V and J ends, which lost 7 bases and 4 bases, there was a span of 13 bases. The chain's CDR3 is CASTDGGGTEAFF. CDR3 in DNA: TGTGCCAGCACCGACGGGGGGGGCACTGAAGCTTTCTTT.

In its sample, this clone was seen once. The chain recombines TRBV7-3 with TRBJ2-1; D unresolved. The CDR3 loop spans 11 amino acids. The germline V gene has CDR1 SGHTA and CDR2 FQGTGA. Trimming took off 2 bases at V and 7 bases at J, with 3 bases between the two ends. CDR3: CASSLANEQFF. The CDR3, as DNA: TGTGCCAGCAGCTTAGCGAATGAGCAGTTCTTC.

The count of this clone is one. The rearrangement joins TRBV13 to TRBJ1-3; D is unresolved. The CDR3 has 13 amino acids. Germline-derived CDR1 and CDR2 are PRHDT and FYEKMQ (reference sequence). Trimming stripped 5 bases from V and 7 bases from J, with 12 bases between. In DNA, the CDR3 is TGTGCCAGCAGCCCGGAGAGGTTCAACACCATATATTTT. Its translation: CASSPERFNTIYF.

The chain uses TRBV19 and TRBJ2-7, with D possibly matching TRBD1 (5 bases). Germline V gene sequence: CDR1 LNHDA, CDR2 SQIVND (reference sequence). The V and J ends lost 4 bases and 1 base respectively, with 11 bases between them. The CDR3 runs 14 residues. The CDR3 DNA is TGTGCCAGTAGTACCTTGCCAGGGTCCTACGAGCAGTACTTC. Its translation: CASSTLPGSYEQYF.